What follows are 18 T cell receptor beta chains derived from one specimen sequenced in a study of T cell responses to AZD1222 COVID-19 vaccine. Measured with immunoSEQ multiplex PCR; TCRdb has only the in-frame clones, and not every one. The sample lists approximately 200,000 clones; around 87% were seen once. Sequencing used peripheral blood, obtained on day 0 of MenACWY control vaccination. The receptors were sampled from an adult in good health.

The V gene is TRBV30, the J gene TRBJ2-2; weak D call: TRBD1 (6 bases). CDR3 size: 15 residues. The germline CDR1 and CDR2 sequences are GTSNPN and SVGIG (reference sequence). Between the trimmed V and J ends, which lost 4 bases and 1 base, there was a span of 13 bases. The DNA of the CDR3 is TGTGCCTGGACCCTAGACAGGAGGAACACCGGGGAGCTGTTTTTT. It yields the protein CAWTLDRRNTGELFF.

CDR3 nucleotides: TGTGCCAGCAGTGGAGGACAGGGCAGACCAGATACGCAGTATTTT. The encoded protein is CASSGGQGRPDTQYF. The chain couples TRBV28 to TRBJ2-3; TRBD1 matches 8 bases. V dropped 5 bases and J dropped 4; count of bases not matched to a gene: 8. This CDR3 has 15 residues. From germline, CDR1 is MDHEN and CDR2 SYDVKM.

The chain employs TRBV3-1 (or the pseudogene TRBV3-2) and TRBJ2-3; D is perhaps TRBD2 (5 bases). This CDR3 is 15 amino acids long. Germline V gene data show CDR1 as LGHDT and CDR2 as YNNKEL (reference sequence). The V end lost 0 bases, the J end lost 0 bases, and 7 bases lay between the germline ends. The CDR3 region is CASSQDWTSTDTQYF. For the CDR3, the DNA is TGTGCCAGCAGCCAAGATTGGACTAGCACAGATACGCAGTATTTT.

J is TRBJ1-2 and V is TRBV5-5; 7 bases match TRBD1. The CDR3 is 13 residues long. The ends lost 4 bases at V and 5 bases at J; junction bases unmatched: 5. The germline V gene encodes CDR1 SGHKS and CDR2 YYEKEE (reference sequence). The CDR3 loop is CASSVGTEYGYTF. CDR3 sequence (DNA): TGTGCCAGCAGCGTCGGGACAGAGTATGGCTACACCTTC.

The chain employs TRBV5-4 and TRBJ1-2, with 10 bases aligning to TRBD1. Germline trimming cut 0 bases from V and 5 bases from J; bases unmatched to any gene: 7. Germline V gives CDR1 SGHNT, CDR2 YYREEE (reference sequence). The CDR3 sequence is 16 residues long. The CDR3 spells CASSLAGDRGGYGYTF. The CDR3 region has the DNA TGTGCCAGCAGCTTGGCCGGGGACAGGGGAGGTTATGGCTACACCTTC.

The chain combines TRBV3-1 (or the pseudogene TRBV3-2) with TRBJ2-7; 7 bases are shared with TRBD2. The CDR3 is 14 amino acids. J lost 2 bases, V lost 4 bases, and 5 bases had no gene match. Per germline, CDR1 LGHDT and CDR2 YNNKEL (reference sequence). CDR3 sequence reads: CASSRSGVTYEQYF. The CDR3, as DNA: TGTGCCAGCAGCCGAAGCGGGGTTACCTACGAGCAGTACTTC.

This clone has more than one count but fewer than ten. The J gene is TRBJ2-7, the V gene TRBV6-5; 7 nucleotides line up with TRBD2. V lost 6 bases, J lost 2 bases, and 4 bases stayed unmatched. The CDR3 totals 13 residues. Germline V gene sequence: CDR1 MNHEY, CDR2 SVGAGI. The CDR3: CASSEGLTYEQYF. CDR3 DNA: TGTGCCAGCAGCGAGGGACTAACCTACGAGCAGTACTTC.

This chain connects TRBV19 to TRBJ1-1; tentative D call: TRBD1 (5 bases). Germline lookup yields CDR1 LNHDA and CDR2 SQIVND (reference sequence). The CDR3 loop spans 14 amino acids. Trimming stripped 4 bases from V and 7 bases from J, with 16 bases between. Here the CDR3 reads CASSSSRGVVEAFF. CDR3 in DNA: TGTGCCAGTAGTAGTAGTCGGGGGGTCGTTGAAGCTTTCTTT.

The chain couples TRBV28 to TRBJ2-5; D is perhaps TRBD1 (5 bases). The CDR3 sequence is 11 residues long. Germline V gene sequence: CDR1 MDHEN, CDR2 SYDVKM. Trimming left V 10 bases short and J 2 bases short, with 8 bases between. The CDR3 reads CATQGQETQYF. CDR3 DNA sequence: TGTGCCACCCAGGGACAAGAGACCCAGTACTTC.

The CDR3 loop is CASSAGPGSYEQYF. The CDR3 bases are TGCGCCAGCAGCGCAGGCCCCGGCTCCTACGAGCAGTACTTC. The chain employs TRBV5-1 and TRBJ2-7; no clear D gene. From germline, CDR1 is SGHRS and CDR2 YFSETQ. V was shortened by 4 bases and J by 0 bases, with 11 bases between the two germline ends. This CDR3 is 14 amino acids long.

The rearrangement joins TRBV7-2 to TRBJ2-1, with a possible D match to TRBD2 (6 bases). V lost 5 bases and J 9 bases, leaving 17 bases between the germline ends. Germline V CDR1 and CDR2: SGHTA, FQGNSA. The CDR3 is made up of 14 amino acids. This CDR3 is CASSPPMGGSEQFF. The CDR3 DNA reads TGTGCCAGCAGCCCTCCCATGGGAGGAAGTGAGCAGTTCTTC.

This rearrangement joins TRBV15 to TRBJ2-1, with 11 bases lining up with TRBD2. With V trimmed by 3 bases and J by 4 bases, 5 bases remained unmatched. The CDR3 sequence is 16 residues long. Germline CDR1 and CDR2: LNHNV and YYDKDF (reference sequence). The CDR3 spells CATSSLAGGSYNEQFF. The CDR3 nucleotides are TGTGCCACCAGCAGCCTAGCGGGGGGTTCGTACAATGAGCAGTTCTTC.

The CDR3 here is CASPGLADNEQFF. The DNA for the CDR3 is TGTGCCAGTCCGGGACTAGCGGACAATGAGCAGTTCTTC. The J gene is TRBJ2-1, the V gene TRBV7-9; TRBD2 aligns across 11 bases. V shed 9 bases and J 5 bases; nucleotides not matched to a gene: 3. The CDR3 has 13 amino acids. The germline V gene encodes CDR1 SEHNR and CDR2 FQNEAQ (reference sequence).

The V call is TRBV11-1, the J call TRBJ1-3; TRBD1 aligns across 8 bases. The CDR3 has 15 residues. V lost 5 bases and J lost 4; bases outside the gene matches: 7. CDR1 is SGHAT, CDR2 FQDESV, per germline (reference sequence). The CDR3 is CASSQGQAAGNTIYF. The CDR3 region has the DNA TGTGCCAGCAGCCAGGGACAGGCCGCCGGAAACACCATATATTTT. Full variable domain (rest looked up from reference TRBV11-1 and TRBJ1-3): EAEVAQSPRYKITEKSQAVAFWCDPISGHATLYWYRQILGQGPELLVQFQDESVVDDSQLPKDRFSAERLKGVDSTLKIQPAELGDSAMYLCASSQGQAAGNTIYFGEGSWLTVV.

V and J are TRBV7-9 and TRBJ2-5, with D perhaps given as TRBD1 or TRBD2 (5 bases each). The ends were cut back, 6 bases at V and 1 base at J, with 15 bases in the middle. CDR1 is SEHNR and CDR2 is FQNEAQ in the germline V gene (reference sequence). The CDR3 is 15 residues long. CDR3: CASRPMKGTQETQYF. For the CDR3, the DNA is TGTGCCAGCAGGCCCATGAAGGGGACCCAAGAGACCCAGTACTTC.

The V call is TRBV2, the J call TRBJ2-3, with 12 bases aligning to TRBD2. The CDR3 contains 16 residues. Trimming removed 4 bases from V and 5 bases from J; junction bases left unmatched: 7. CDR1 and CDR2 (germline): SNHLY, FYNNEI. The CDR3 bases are TGTGCCAGCAGTGCCCCTAGCGGGGGGGTTGGAGATACGCAGTATTTT. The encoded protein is CASSAPSGGVGDTQYF.

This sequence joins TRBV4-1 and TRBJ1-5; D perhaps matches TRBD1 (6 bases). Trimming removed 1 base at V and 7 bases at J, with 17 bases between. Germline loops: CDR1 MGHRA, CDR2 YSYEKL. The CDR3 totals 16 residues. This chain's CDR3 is CASSQVGGAGRQPQHF. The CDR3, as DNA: TGCGCCAGCAGCCAAGTAGGGGGGGCAGGGAGACAGCCCCAGCATTTT.

The CDR3 loop is CASSLTPGFLNSPLHF. For the CDR3, the DNA is TGTGCCAGCAGCTTAACTCCAGGGTTCCTAAATTCACCCCTCCACTTT. The J gene is TRBJ1-6, the V gene TRBV7-2, with D perhaps matching TRBD1 (5 bases). V was cut by 2 bases and J by 7 bases, with 15 bases left in between. CDR1 is SGHTA and CDR2 is FQGNSA in the germline V gene. The CDR3 length is 16 residues. Full variable domain (outside the CDR3, taken from reference TRBV7-2 and TRBJ1-6): GAGVSQSPSNKVTEKGKDVELRCDPISGHTALYWYRQSLGQGLEFLIYFQGNSAPDKSGLPSDRFSAERTGGSVSTLTIQRTQQEDSAVYLCASSLTPGFLNSPLHFGNGTRLTVT.